A selection of T cell receptor beta chains follows, all from one sample in a study of T cells in Graves' hyperthyroidism and ophthalmopathy. MiXCR, run by TCRdb on the multiplex PCR reads, gives a single entry per CDR3 protein. The sample shows hundreds of thousands of distinct CDR3 sequences, roughly 14% of them seen only once. The sample was blood. The receptors come from a woman aged 18-29 years with Graves' hyperthyroidism. The CDR3 runs from the conserved cysteine through the conserved F or W. A D gene is named only where the DNA matches it firmly. The size of a clone is reported for some rows only, either as once, few or many, or as a class for expanded clones.

V gene	D gene	clone size	J gene	CDR3 DNA	CDR3 protein
TRBV7-8	.	many	TRBJ2-7	TGTGCCAGCAGCTTCCCGACCGGGTCGACTATCCACGAGCAGTACTTC	CASSFPTGSTIHEQYF
TRBV18	.	many	TRBJ1-3	TGTGCCAGCTCACAAGGGGAGATCGGAAACACCATATATTTT	CASSQGEIGNTIYF
TRBV11-3	.	many	TRBJ2-1	TGTGCCAGCAAGGGATTGAGACAGGCTAATGAGCAGTTCTTC	CASKGLRQANEQFF
TRBV20-1	TRBD2	few	TRBJ2-3	TGCAGTGCTAGAGGCGGGAGCTTAGATACGCAGTATTTT	CSARGGSLDTQYF
TRBV19	TRBD1	.	TRBJ2-5	TGTGCCAGTAGACCGGGACAGGGGGCGAAGACCCAGTACTTC	CASRPGQGAKTQYF
TRBV5-6	.	many	TRBJ2-7	TGTGCCAGCAGCTTGGGAAGTAGCGTCTACGAGCAGTACTTC	CASSLGSSVYEQYF
TRBV5-1	.	many	TRBJ2-7	TGCGCCAGCAGCTACTGGACAGGGAGGGACTACGAGCAGTACTTC	CASSYWTGRDYEQYF
TRBV18	TRBD1	many	TRBJ1-5	TGTGCCAGCTCACCTCTACAGGGGGCCTCTCAGCCCCAGCATTTT	CASSPLQGASQPQHF
TRBV20-1	.	many	TRBJ2-1	TGCAGTTTGGGCCCCAATCCGAGTGAGCAGTTCTTC	CSLGPNPSEQFF
TRBV6-1	.	.	TRBJ2-1	TGTGCCAGTAGAGGCCTCATGAAAGGGACCAATGAGCAGTTCTTC	CASRGLMKGTNEQFF
TRBV20-1	.	many	TRBJ2-3	TGCAGTGCTAGAGATTGGGGAAACGGTTTAGATACGCAGTATTTT	CSARDWGNGLDTQYF
TRBV20-1	TRBD1	many	TRBJ1-5	TGCAGTGCTGCCGGGACAGGGAGTCAGCCCCAGCATTTT	CSAAGTGSQPQHF